Below, 9 T cell receptor beta chains from the same sample are listed, as sequenced in a study of T cells in Graves' hyperthyroidism and ophthalmopathy. Amplification of TCR beta CDR3 regions used RNA as the template. RT-PCR in the first round (using the HTBI primer set) targeted the TCR CDR3. TCRdb used MiXCR to reprocess the multiplex PCR reads, holding one entry per CDR3 protein. The sample contains 560,000 or so distinct CDR3 sequences, just under 20% of which appear only once. The material sequenced was blood. These TCRs come from a man between 40 and 49 years old with Graves' ophthalmopathy.

The V call is TRBV6-6, the J call TRBJ1-3; possible D gene TRBD1, 6 bases. The CDR3 runs to 16 residues. CDR1 and CDR2 from the germline V gene are MNHNY and SVGAGI (reference sequence). The germline V and J ends were trimmed by 0 bases and 2 bases, with 11 bases remaining between them. CDR3 DNA: TGTGCCAGCAGTTACTCGAAAGGGGGTGCTGGAAACACCATATATTTT. Its translation is CASSYSKGGAGNTIYF.

This clonotype has a handful of counts. The chain employs TRBV19 and TRBJ2-7; 7 nucleotides line up with TRBD2. Trimming at V came to 6 bases and at J to 4 bases, leaving 9 bases not matched to a gene. Looked up from germline, CDR1 is LNHDA and CDR2 is SQIVND (reference sequence). The CDR3 is 14 residues long. In nucleotides, the CDR3 is TGTGCCAGTAGCATGGGGCTAGCGGAATACGAGCAGTACTTC. Translation: CASSMGLAEYEQYF.

The genes are TRBV10-2 and TRBJ1-2; TRBD1 is a possible D gene (6 bases). Germline CDR1 and CDR2: WSHSY and SAAADI. The CDR3 contains 14 residues. V lost 8 bases and J 6 bases, leaving 19 bases between the germline ends. CDR3 sequence (DNA): TGCGCCAGCCTTGGGGTGGGGGCGATAGATGGCTACACCTTC. It specifies CASLGVGAIDGYTF.

The rearrangement links TRBV20-1 to TRBJ1-3; unclear D gene. CDR1 is DFQATT and CDR2 is SNEGSKA in the germline V gene (reference sequence). There are 13 residues in the CDR3. The ends were cut back, 1 base at V and 0 bases at J, with 4 bases in the middle. CDR3 bases: TGCAGTGCTAGAGGCTTCTCTGGAAACACCATATATTTT. Its protein product is CSARGFSGNTIYF.

This clonotype was seen only a few times. V is TRBV14 and J is TRBJ2-7; the D gene is possibly TRBD2 (5 bases). Germline CDR1 and CDR2: SGHDN and FVKESK. This CDR3 comprises 15 residues. V shed 0 bases and J shed 3 bases, with 12 bases lying between them. CDR3 nucleotides: TGTGCCAGCAGCCAAGATCCAGACGGGGACTACGAGCAGTACTTC. Translated: CASSQDPDGDYEQYF.

This clonotype came up a few times. The chain is built from TRBV5-6 and TRBJ2-1; the match to TRBD2 covers 9 bases. The CDR3 totals 19 residues. The junction had 18 bases not matched to a gene; V was cut back by 4 bases and J by 4 bases. Germline CDR1 is SGHDT and CDR2 is YYEEEE. The chain's CDR3 is CASSTSQRGVPKRYNEQFF. CDR3 bases: TGTGCCAGCAGCACCTCTCAGCGGGGGGTCCCTAAGAGATACAATGAGCAGTTCTTC.

This chain joins TRBV28 and TRBJ2-3; D is unclear. Germline lookup yields CDR1 MDHEN and CDR2 SYDVKM. The V and J ends lost 6 bases and 4 bases respectively, with 20 bases between them. The CDR3 spans 16 residues. The CDR3 is CASSYPRRPASDTQYF. In DNA form, the CDR3 reads TGTGCCAGCAGCTATCCGCGGCGGCCCGCGTCAGATACGCAGTATTTT. The entire variable domain, with the rest obtained from reference TRBV28 and TRBJ2-3, is as follows: DVKVTQSSRYLVKRTGEKVFLECVQDMDHENMFWYRQDPGLGLRLIYFSYDVKMKEKGDIPEGYSVSREKKERFSLILESASTNQTSMYLCASSYPRRPASDTQYFGPGTRLTVL.

This clonotype was seen ten or more times. The chain uses TRBV2 and TRBJ2-5; D may be TRBD2 (5 bases). V was pared by 7 bases and J by 7 bases, with 13 bases between. The CDR3 has 12 residues. The germline V gene encodes CDR1 SNHLY and CDR2 FYNNEI. The CDR3 region has the DNA TGTGCCAGCAATGGTCCTCGGGGGACCCAGTACTTC. Protein: CASNGPRGTQYF.

CDR3 sequence: CSVRPVSSYEQYF. The CDR3 region has the DNA TGCAGTGTTCGACCCGTAAGCTCCTACGAGCAGTACTTC. The chain employs TRBV20-1 and TRBJ2-7, with D hard to call. The germline V and J ends were trimmed by 7 bases and 0 bases, with 13 bases remaining between them. Germline values: CDR1 DFQATT, CDR2 SNEGSKA (reference sequence). The CDR3 is 13 residues long.